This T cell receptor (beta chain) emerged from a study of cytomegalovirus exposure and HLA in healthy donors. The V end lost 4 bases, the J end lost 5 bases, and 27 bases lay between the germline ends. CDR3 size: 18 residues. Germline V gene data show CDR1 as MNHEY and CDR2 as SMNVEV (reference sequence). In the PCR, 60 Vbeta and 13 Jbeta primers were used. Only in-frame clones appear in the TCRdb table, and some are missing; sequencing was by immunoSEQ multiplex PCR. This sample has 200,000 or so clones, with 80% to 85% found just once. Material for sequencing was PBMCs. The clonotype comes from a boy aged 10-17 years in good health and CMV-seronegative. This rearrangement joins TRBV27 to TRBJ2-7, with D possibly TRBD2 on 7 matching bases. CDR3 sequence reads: CASSSRGGGPRFVNEQYF. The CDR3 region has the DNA TGTGCCAGCAGTTCTAGGGGGGGAGGGCCGAGATTTGTCAACGAGCAGTACTTC.